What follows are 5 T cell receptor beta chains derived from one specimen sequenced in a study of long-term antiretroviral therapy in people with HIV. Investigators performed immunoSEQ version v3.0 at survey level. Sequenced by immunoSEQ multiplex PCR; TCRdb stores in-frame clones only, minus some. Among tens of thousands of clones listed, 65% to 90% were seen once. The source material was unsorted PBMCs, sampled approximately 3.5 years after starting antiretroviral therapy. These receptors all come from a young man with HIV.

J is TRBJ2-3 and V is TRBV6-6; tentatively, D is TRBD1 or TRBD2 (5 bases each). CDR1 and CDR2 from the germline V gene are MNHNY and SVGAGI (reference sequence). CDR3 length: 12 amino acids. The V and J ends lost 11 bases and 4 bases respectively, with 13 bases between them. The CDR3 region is CAARRGADTQYF. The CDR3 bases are TGTGCCGCCCGGCGAGGGGCAGATACGCAGTATTTT.

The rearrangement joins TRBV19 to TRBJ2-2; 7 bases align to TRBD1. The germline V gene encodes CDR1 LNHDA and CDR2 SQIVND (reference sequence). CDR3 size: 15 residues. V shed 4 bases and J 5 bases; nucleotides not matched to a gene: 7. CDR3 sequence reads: CASSTTGPGTGELFF. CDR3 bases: TGTGCCAGTAGTACGACAGGGCCAGGGACCGGGGAGCTGTTTTTT.

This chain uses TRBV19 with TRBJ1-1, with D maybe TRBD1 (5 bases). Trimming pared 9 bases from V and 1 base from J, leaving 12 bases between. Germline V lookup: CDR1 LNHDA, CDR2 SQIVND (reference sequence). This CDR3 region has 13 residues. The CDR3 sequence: CASRVVGNTEAFF. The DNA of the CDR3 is TGTGCCAGCAGGGTTGTCGGGAACACTGAAGCTTTCTTT. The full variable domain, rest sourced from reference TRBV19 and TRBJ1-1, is DGGITQSPKYLFRKEGQNVTLSCEQNLNHDAMYWYRQDPGQGLRLIYYSQIVNDFQKGDIAEGYSVSREKKESFPLTVTSAQKNPTAFYLCASRVVGNTEAFFGQGTRLTVV.

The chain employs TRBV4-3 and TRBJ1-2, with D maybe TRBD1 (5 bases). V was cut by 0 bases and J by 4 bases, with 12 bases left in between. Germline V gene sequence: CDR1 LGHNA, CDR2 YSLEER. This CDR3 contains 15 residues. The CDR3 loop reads CASSQELAGTYGYTF. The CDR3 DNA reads TGCGCCAGCAGCCAAGAACTTGCGGGGACCTATGGCTACACCTTC.

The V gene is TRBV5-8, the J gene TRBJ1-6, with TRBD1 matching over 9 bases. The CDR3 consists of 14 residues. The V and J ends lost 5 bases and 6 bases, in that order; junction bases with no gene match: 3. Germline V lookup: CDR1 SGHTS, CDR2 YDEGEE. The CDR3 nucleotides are TGTGCCAGCAGGACAGGGGGTCCTAATTCACCCCTCCACTTT. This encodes CASRTGGPNSPLHF.